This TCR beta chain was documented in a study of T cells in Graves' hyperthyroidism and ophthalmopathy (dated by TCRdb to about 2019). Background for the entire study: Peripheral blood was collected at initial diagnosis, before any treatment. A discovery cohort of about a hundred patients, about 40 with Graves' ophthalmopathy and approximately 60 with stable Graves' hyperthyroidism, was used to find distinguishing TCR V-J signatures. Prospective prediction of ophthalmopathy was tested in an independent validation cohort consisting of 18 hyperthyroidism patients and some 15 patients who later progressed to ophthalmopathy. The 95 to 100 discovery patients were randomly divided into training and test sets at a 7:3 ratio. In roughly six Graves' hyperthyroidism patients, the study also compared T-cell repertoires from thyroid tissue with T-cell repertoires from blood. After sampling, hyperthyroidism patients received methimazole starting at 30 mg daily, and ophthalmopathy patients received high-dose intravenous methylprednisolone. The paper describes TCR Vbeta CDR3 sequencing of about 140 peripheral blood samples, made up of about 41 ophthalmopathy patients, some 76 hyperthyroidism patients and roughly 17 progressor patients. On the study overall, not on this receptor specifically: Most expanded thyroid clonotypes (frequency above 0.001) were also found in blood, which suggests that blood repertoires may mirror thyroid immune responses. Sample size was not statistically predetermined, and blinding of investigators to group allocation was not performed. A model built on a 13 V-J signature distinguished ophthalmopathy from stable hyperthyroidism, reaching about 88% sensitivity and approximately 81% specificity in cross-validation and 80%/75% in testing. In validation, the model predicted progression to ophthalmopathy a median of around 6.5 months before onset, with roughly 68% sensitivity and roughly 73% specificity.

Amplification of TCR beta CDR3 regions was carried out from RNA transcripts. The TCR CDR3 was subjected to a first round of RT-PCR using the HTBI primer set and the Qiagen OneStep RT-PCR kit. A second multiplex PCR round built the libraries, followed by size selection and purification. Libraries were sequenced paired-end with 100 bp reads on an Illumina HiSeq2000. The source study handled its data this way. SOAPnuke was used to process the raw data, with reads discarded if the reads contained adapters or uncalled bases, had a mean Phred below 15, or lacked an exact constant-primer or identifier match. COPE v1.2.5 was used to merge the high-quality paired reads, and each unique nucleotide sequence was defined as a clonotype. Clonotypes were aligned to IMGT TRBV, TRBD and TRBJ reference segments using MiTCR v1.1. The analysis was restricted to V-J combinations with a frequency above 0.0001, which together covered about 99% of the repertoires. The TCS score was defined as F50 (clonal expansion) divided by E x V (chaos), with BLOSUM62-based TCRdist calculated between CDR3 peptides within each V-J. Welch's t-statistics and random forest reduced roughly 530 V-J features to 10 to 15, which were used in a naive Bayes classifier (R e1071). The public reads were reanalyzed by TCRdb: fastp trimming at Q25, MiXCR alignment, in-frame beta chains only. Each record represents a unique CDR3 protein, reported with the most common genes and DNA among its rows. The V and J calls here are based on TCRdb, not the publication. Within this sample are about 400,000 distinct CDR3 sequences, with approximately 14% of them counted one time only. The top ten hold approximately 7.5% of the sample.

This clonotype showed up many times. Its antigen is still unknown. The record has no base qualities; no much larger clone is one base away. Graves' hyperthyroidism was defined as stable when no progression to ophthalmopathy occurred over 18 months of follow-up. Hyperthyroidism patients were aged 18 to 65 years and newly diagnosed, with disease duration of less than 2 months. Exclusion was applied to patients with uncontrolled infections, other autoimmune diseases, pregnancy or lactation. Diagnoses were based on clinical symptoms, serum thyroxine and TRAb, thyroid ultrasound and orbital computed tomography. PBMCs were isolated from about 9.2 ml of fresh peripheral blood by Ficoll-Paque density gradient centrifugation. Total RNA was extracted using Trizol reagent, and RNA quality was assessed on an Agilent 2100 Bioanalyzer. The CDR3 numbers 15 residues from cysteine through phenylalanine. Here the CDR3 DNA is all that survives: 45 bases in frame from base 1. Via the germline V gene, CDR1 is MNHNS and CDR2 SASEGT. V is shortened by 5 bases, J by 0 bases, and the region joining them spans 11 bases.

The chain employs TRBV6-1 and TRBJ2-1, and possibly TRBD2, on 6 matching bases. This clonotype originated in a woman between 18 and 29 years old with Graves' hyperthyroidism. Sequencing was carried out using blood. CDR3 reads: CASSLLARSYNEQFF. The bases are TGTGCCAGCAGTCTCCTAGCGCGCTCCTACAATGAGCAGTTCTTC.